Below, 12 T cell receptor beta chains from the same sample are listed, as sequenced in a study of T cell changes during pregnancy in multiple sclerosis. The table came from immunoSEQ multiplex PCR; TCRdb's copy has only in-frame clones and leaves some out. The sample lists about 31,000 clones, roughly 90% seen once, with 5% to 7.5% in the top ten. The sample consisted of CD8+ T cells from peripheral blood mononuclear cells, taken in the second trimester of pregnancy. These receptors all stem from a female donor with multiple sclerosis, enrolled in a pregnancy study.

The chain is built from TRBV11-3 and TRBJ1-5; 9 bases fit TRBD1. V dropped 7 bases and J dropped 6; count of bases not matched to a gene: 7. CDR1 SGHNT and CDR2 YENEEA come from the germline V gene. This CDR3 spans 14 amino acids. The chain's CDR3 is CASIRQGEGQPQHF. CDR3 sequence (DNA): TGTGCCAGCATCCGACAGGGGGAGGGTCAGCCCCAGCATTTT.

V is TRBV4-3 and J is TRBJ1-3, with 7 bases fitting TRBD1. This CDR3 is 13 amino acids long. CDR1 is LGHNA and CDR2 is YSLEER in the germline V gene. V was pared by 5 bases and J by 7 bases, with 5 bases of the junction left unmatched. The DNA of the CDR3 is TGCGCCAGCAGCTCCCACAGGGGCAACACCATATATTTT. Its translation is CASSSHRGNTIYF.

The V call is TRBV2, the J call TRBJ2-5; 8 bases fit TRBD2. CDR3 length equals 17 residues. Germline V gene lookup returns CDR1 SNHLY and CDR2 FYNNEI. J gave up 5 bases and V 4 bases, and 15 bases lay outside the gene matches. This chain's CDR3 is CASSVILGTSFFETQYF. CDR3 DNA: TGTGCCAGCAGTGTTATCTTGGGGACTAGTTTTTTCGAGACCCAGTACTTC.

This rearrangement joins TRBV4-3 to TRBJ1-1; tentative D call: TRBD1 (5 bases). CDR3 size: 15 residues. Germline V CDR1 and CDR2: LGHNA, YSLEER. The ends were cut back, 0 bases at V and 4 bases at J, with 12 bases in the middle. Written as DNA, the CDR3 is TGCGCCAGCAGCCAAGATGTCGGGGGGGGCACTGAAGCTTTCTTT. Translating it yields CASSQDVGGGTEAFF.

This chain uses TRBV28 with TRBJ2-3, with TRBD2 matching over 8 bases. V dropped 3 bases and J dropped 0; count of bases not matched to a gene: 2. This CDR3 is 15 amino acids long. Germline V gene sequence: CDR1 MDHEN, CDR2 SYDVKM. The chain's CDR3 is CASSLTGGSTDTQYF. The CDR3 nucleotides read TGTGCCAGCAGTTTGACGGGAGGGAGCACAGATACGCAGTATTTT.

The chain combines TRBV15 with TRBJ1-1; tentatively, D is TRBD1 (5 bases). Trimming left V 3 bases short and J 2 bases short, with 7 bases between. Germline-derived CDR1 and CDR2 are LNHNV and YYDKDF (reference sequence). This CDR3 is built from 13 residues. The CDR3 loop is CATSRTENTEAFF. The CDR3, as DNA: TGTGCCACCAGCAGGACAGAAAACACTGAAGCTTTCTTT.

This clone was picked up a small number of times. This chain links TRBV13 with TRBJ2-7; 9 bases line up with TRBD1. The germline V gene encodes CDR1 PRHDT and CDR2 FYEKMQ (reference sequence). The CDR3 runs 14 residues. Germline trimming cut 5 bases from V and 12 bases from J; bases unmatched to any gene: 14. The CDR3 loop reads CASSPGTGNGIPYF. CDR3 in DNA: TGTGCCAGCAGCCCAGGGACAGGGAATGGAATACCGTACTTC.

The chain couples TRBV4-1 to TRBJ2-7, with D maybe TRBD2 (5 bases). Germline V gene lookup returns CDR1 MGHRA and CDR2 YSYEKL. The CDR3 totals 13 residues. Trimming shortened V by 0 bases and J by 7 bases, and 10 bases separated the two germline ends. The CDR3 loop is CASSQDPTGEQYF. The CDR3 DNA reads as TGCGCCAGCAGCCAAGATCCAACGGGAGAGCAGTACTTC.

J is TRBJ1-1 and V is TRBV5-4; weak D call: TRBD1 (5 bases). Germline CDR1 reads SGHNT; CDR2 reads YYREEE (reference sequence). This CDR3 has 12 amino acids. V lost 3 bases to trimming and J lost 4 bases, with 7 bases between them. The CDR3 reads CASSSGGTEAFF. CDR3 DNA: TGTGCCAGCAGCTCCGGGGGCACTGAAGCTTTCTTT.

The chain recombines TRBV9 with TRBJ2-6, with D possibly TRBD2 on 6 matching bases. Trimming pared 3 bases from V and 2 bases from J, leaving 18 bases between. The CDR3 loop spans 18 amino acids. Germline-derived CDR1 and CDR2 are SGDLS and YYNGEE. As DNA, the CDR3 is TGTGCCAGCAGCGGCGACAGTCCCCCTAGCGCTGGGGCCAACGTCCTGACTTTC. This gives the protein CASSGDSPPSAGANVLTF. Combining the CDR3 with reference TRBV9 and TRBJ2-6 gives the whole variable domain DSGVTQTPKHLITATGQRVTLRCSPRSGDLSVYWYQQSLDQGLQFLIQYYNGEERAKGNILERFSAQQFPDLHSELNLSSLELGDSALYFCASSGDSPPSAGANVLTFGAGSRLTVL.

V gene TRBV6-4 combines with J gene TRBJ2-1; TRBD2 matches at 7 bases. The CDR3 sequence is 14 residues long. After removal of 4 bases from V and 9 bases from J, the junction contained 9 bases not matched to a gene. The germline CDR1 and CDR2 sequences are MRHNA and SNTAGT. CDR3 in amino acids: CASSVSGEGSEQFF. CDR3 coding DNA: TGTGCCAGCAGTGTAAGCGGGGAAGGGAGTGAGCAGTTCTTC.

The gene calls are TRBV21-1 and TRBJ1-5; the listed D gene, TRBD1, was not tested against the DNA. TRBV21-1 is described as a pseudogene. The CDR3 has 17 residues. CDR3 in amino acids: CASSKGGGRVGNQPQHF. The CDR3 nucleotides read TGTGCCAGCAGCAAAGGGGGTGGCAGGGTAGGAAATCAGCCCCAGCATTTT.